This TCR beta chain was documented in a study of blood T cell repertoires in COVID-19. The overall study: The analysed material was cDNA or gDNA that came from T cells, B-cell-depleted T cells, or PBMCs.

CDR1 and CDR2 (germline): KGHSH, LQKENI. The ends were cut back, 3 bases at V and 5 bases at J, with 8 bases in the middle. The CDR3 spans 13 residues. Seattle patients were enrolled during active infection and followed longitudinally. Original analysis: Reference gene primers were amplified, and this amplification served to estimate nucleated cell counts. Repertoires were generated with immunoSEQ multiplex PCR, while TCRdb's copy carries only in-frame clones and drops some. Clonal size and the V and J genes are those of that table, whereas D and trimming came from the DNA. Of roughly 60,000 clones listed, about 80% were seen once; the top ten hold roughly 9.3%. This clone appeared a few times.

Sequenced input: peripheral blood. The clonotype comes from a man aged 80 or over with COVID-19, enrolled during active disease. V and J are TRBV18 and TRBJ1-5; D is ambiguous. In DNA form, the CDR3 reads TGTGCCAGCTCACCCGGACTGGATCAGCCCCAGCATTTT. It codes for CASSPGLDQPQHF.